This T cell receptor beta chain was sequenced in a study of T cell repertoires in cytomegalovirus infection. Broader study findings: The ex vivo response was dominated by HLA-C-restricted CMV-specific TCR beta clonotypes.

Notes on this clonotype: The antigen remains undetermined.

Each CDR3 protein is one row after TCRdb ran MiXCR on the reads. The table has about 920,000 distinct CDR3 sequences, less than 40% seen once. The V and J ends lost 5 bases and 2 bases respectively, with 13 bases between them. CDR3 size: 14 residues. Per germline, CDR1 MNHNY and CDR2 SVGAGI (reference sequence). Material: cultured CD8+ T cells from PBMCs, obtained from culture after CMV antigen stimulation. The origin of this receptor is a human donor in good health (CMV status not recorded). Some clones in this sample may be carry-over from other donors' samples. The chain links TRBV6-6 to TRBJ2-7; either TRBD1 or TRBD2 may supply D (5 bases each). CDR3 region: CASSIRDGAYEQYF. The DNA for the CDR3 is TGTGCCAGCAGTATCCGGGACGGCGCCTACGAGCAGTACTTC.